Below are 25 T cell receptor beta chains sequenced from a single sample in a study of cytomegalovirus exposure and HLA in healthy donors. The primer mix had 60 Vbeta and 13 Jbeta primers. Produced via immunoSEQ multiplex PCR; TCRdb's table is partial and in-frame only. The data contain about 180,000 clones, about 80% of them singletons. Sequencing was done on a sample of PBMCs. All receptors come from a woman aged 60-75 years in good health and CMV-seropositive.

The chain joins TRBV6-1 to TRBJ2-2; possibly TRBD1 for D (5 bases). The CDR3 spans 13 residues. V was clipped by 4 bases and J by 7 bases, with 10 bases between them. Germline V gives CDR1 MNHNS, CDR2 SASEGT. For the CDR3, the DNA is TGTGCCAGCAGTGGGCAGGGCGGCGGGGAGCTGTTTTTT. Protein product: CASSGQGGGELFF.

The gene calls are TRBV19 and TRBJ2-7; D is unresolved. The germline CDR1 and CDR2 sequences are LNHDA and SQIVND (reference sequence). This CDR3 spans 15 amino acids. V lost 7 bases to trimming and J lost 0 bases, with 16 bases between them. CDR3 nucleotides: TGTGCCAGTACCATAGGAGACGTGGACTCCTACGAGCAGTACTTC. Protein: CASTIGDVDSYEQYF.

This clone came up a few times. The chain couples TRBV5-1 to TRBJ1-6; D not resolved. Between the trimmed V and J ends, which lost 2 bases and 7 bases, there was a span of 10 bases. The CDR3 consists of 14 residues. Germline V CDR1 and CDR2: SGHRS, YFSETQ. The CDR3 is CASSFFTRNSPLHF. The CDR3, as DNA: TGCGCCAGCAGCTTTTTTACGAGGAATTCACCCCTCCACTTT.

The chain recombines TRBV30 with TRBJ2-5; D not certain. Trimming shortened V by 1 base and J by 0 bases, and 6 bases separated the two germline ends. This CDR3 region has 13 residues. Germline-derived CDR1 and CDR2 are GTSNPN and SVGIG (reference sequence). The CDR3 protein is CAWSGLNQETQYF. CDR3 nucleotide sequence: TGTGCCTGGAGTGGACTGAACCAAGAGACCCAGTACTTC.

This clone showed up just once. The rearrangement joins TRBV28 to TRBJ1-5, with 8 bases identical to TRBD1. The CDR3 extends over 15 amino acids. J lost 1 base, V lost 5 bases, and 4 bases had no gene match. The germline CDR1 and CDR2 sequences are MDHEN and SYDVKM. CDR3 sequence: CASSRQGPSNQPQHF. The CDR3 region has the DNA TGTGCCAGCAGTCGACAGGGGCCGAGCAATCAGCCCCAGCATTTT.

This clone occurred a few times. The chain links TRBV7-2 to TRBJ2-7, with 7 bases aligning to TRBD2. With V trimmed by 1 base and J by 4 bases, 7 bases remained unmatched. The length of the CDR3 is 15 residues. In germline, CDR1 is SGHTA, CDR2 FQGNSA. DNA of the CDR3: TGTGCCAGCAGCTTAGAGGGTGGGGGACTATACGAGCAGTACTTC. This gives the protein CASSLEGGGLYEQYF.

The CDR3 DNA is TGCGCCAGCAGCTTGGAGCGGGCAACTAATGAAAAACTGTTTTTT. The encoded protein is CASSLERATNEKLFF. The chain combines TRBV5-1 with TRBJ1-4; D not resolved. Germline lookup yields CDR1 SGHRS and CDR2 YFSETQ. Trimming took off 0 bases at V and 0 bases at J, with 6 bases between the two ends. This CDR3 has 15 residues. The whole variable domain, filled in from reference TRBV5-1 and TRBJ1-4, reads KAGVTQTPRYLIKTRGQQVTLSCSPISGHRSVSWYQQTPGQGLQFLFEYFSETQRNKGNFPGRFSGRQFSNSRSEMNVSTLELGDSALYLCASSLERATNEKLFFGSGTQLSVL.

This chain connects TRBV2 to TRBJ2-1; TRBD2 matches 9 bases. Germline values: CDR1 SNHLY, CDR2 FYNNEI. The CDR3 loop spans 16 amino acids. The V segment lost 8 bases and the J segment 0 bases; nucleotides outside the gene matches: 8. The CDR3 protein is CASSFASGNSYNEQFF. The CDR3 DNA is TGTGCCAGCTCGTTCGCTAGCGGGAACTCCTACAATGAGCAGTTCTTC.

Remarks on this clone: Distinct nucleotide sequences in the sample also encode this CDR3. This chain connects TRBV18 to TRBJ1-1; D might be TRBD1 (6 bases). This CDR3 comprises 14 residues. Trimming left V 0 bases short and J 4 bases short, with 9 bases between. Germline V lookup: CDR1 KGHSH, CDR2 LQKENI. CDR3 sequence (DNA): TGTGCCAGCTCACCACCCGGGGGGGCCACTGAAGCTTTCTTT. It specifies CASSPPGGATEAFF.

This chain connects TRBV28 to TRBJ2-7; 9 nucleotides line up with TRBD2. Germline values: CDR1 MDHEN, CDR2 SYDVKM. The CDR3 contains 12 residues. V gave up 9 bases and J gave up 5 bases; unmatched junction bases: 5. The CDR3 coding sequence is TGTGCCAGTCGGACTAGCGAGCACGAGCAGTACTTC. Translating it yields CASRTSEHEQYF.

This clone was counted between two and nine times. The chain recombines TRBV28 with TRBJ1-2, with 8 positions matching TRBD1. The CDR3 runs to 13 residues. Germline V gives CDR1 MDHEN, CDR2 SYDVKM. With 11 bases clipped from V and 8 bases from J, the junction kept 13 bases outside the gene matches. The CDR3 nucleotides read TGTGCCTCTGGGGCAGGGGGCGGCTACGGCTACACCTTC. Residues: CASGAGGGYGYTF.

The chain is built from TRBV7-9 and TRBJ2-3; D is perhaps TRBD1 (6 bases). The germline V gene has CDR1 SEHNR and CDR2 FQNEAQ (reference sequence). V was shortened by 5 bases and J by 0 bases, with 12 bases between the two germline ends. The CDR3 covers 15 residues. This CDR3 is CASSPGQSSTDTQYF. Here the CDR3 DNA reads TGTGCCAGCAGCCCGGGACAATCTAGCACAGATACGCAGTATTTT. The full variable domain, rest sourced from reference TRBV7-9 and TRBJ2-3, is DTGVSQNPRHKITKRGQNVTFRCDPISEHNRLYWYRQTLGQGPEFLTYFQNEAQLEKSRLLSDRFSAERPKGSFSTLEIQRTEQGDSAMYLCASSPGQSSTDTQYFGPGTRLTVL.

This clone occurred once. This chain links TRBV6-6 with TRBJ2-7; 7 bases align to TRBD1. CDR3 length: 14 residues. Germline V CDR1 and CDR2: MNHNY, SVGAGI (reference sequence). V lost 8 bases and J lost 2; bases outside the gene matches: 9. CDR3 coding DNA: TGTGCCAGCGGAGACAGGGAGCCCCCCTACGAGCAGTACTTC. The encoded protein is CASGDREPPYEQYF.

The rearrangement joins TRBV5-4 to TRBJ2-7; TRBD2 is a possible D gene (6 bases). The CDR3 contains 15 residues. Germline lookup yields CDR1 SGHNT and CDR2 YYREEE (reference sequence). V lost 0 bases and J 4 bases, leaving 14 bases between the germline ends. The CDR3 sequence is CASSLESRGVYEQYF. DNA of the CDR3: TGTGCCAGCAGCTTGGAGTCGCGGGGTGTTTACGAGCAGTACTTC.

The V and J genes are TRBV5-6 and TRBJ2-7; 9 nucleotides line up with TRBD1. The CDR3 spans 14 residues. Germline CDR1 is SGHDT and CDR2 is YYEEEE. V lost 3 bases and J lost 2; bases outside the gene matches: 3. The CDR3 nucleotides read TGTGCCAGCAGCTCCGGGACAGGGACCTACGAGCAGTACTTC. Protein product: CASSSGTGTYEQYF.

This rearrangement joins TRBV4-2 to TRBJ2-7, with a tentative D call TRBD1 (5 bases). Trimming pared 8 bases from V and 4 bases from J, leaving 9 bases between. The CDR3 totals 11 residues. The germline V gene encodes CDR1 LGHNA and CDR2 YNFKEQ. The CDR3 loop reads CASGDSYEQYF. CDR3 nucleotides: TGTGCCAGCGGCGACAGTTACGAGCAGTACTTC.

This chain joins TRBV5-1 and TRBJ2-5, with TRBD1 matching 8 bases. The CDR3 consists of 13 residues. V trimming: 4 bases; J trimming: 5 bases; junction bases outside the gene matches: 4. Germline V gene sequence: CDR1 SGHRS, CDR2 YFSETQ. CDR3 protein: CASSPDRDETQYF. The DNA of the CDR3 is TGCGCCAGCAGCCCGGACAGGGATGAGACCCAGTACTTC.

The CDR3 DNA follows: TGTGCCAGCTCACCCTTAGAGATCCTGGACAGGGGGACTACTAACTATGGCTACACCTTC. This gives the protein CASSPLEILDRGTTNYGYTF. V gene TRBV18 combines with J gene TRBJ1-2; 10 bases map to TRBD1. CDR3 length: 20 amino acids. V trimming: 3 bases; J trimming: 0 bases; junction bases outside the gene matches: 16. CDR1 and CDR2 from the germline V gene are KGHSH and LQKENI. Full variable domain (remainder filled in from reference TRBV18 and TRBJ1-2): NAGVMQNPRHLVRRRGQEARLRCSPMKGHSHVYWYRQLPEEGLKFMVYLQKENIIDESGMPKERFSAEFPKEGPSILRIQQVVRGDSAAYFCASSPLEILDRGTTNYGYTFGSGTRLTVV.

The gene calls are TRBV28 and TRBJ1-5; TRBD1 is a possible D gene (5 bases). V was trimmed by 7 bases and J by 4 bases, leaving 8 bases between them. The CDR3 contains 12 residues. The germline gives CDR1 MDHEN, CDR2 SYDVKM. CDR3 nucleotide sequence: TGTGCCAGCATCGCAGGGAATCAGCCCCAGCATTTT. This encodes CASIAGNQPQHF.

This clone came up a few times. The chain employs TRBV5-5 and TRBJ1-5; 9 bases map to TRBD1. Looked up from germline, CDR1 is SGHKS and CDR2 is YYEKEE (reference sequence). This CDR3 has 16 residues. The V gene end was trimmed by 1 base and the J gene end by 6 bases; junction bases not matched to a gene: 8. The CDR3 coding sequence is TGTGCCAGCAGCTTGCTTGGGACAGGGAGCGGTCAGCCCCAGCATTTT. Protein sequence: CASSLLGTGSGQPQHF.

The count of this clone is one. The genes are TRBV9 and TRBJ1-1; D is unresolved. The germline CDR1 and CDR2 sequences are SGDLS and YYNGEE. Trimming took off 0 bases at V and 4 bases at J, with 13 bases between the two ends. This CDR3 comprises 15 residues. The CDR3 region is CASSVAEVLGTEAFF. DNA of the CDR3: TGTGCCAGCAGCGTAGCGGAGGTCTTAGGCACTGAAGCTTTCTTT.

Written as DNA, the CDR3 is TGCGCCAGCAGCTTGGTGGTTACTAGCGGGAGCAATGAGCAGTTCTTC. This codes for CASSLVVTSGSNEQFF. The V call is TRBV5-1, the J call TRBJ2-1; 11 bases align to TRBD2. The CDR3 has 16 amino acids. Germline lookup yields CDR1 SGHRS and CDR2 YFSETQ. The ends lost 0 bases at V and 6 bases at J; junction bases unmatched: 5.

The V gene is TRBV19, the J gene TRBJ2-5, with D possibly matching TRBD1 (6 bases). The J call is doubtful: the DNA matches TRBJ2-7 better. CDR3 length: 14 amino acids. The germline CDR1 and CDR2 sequences are LNHDA and SQIVND (reference sequence). CDR3 sequence (DNA): TGTGCCAGTATGCCGGGACACCTCTCCTACGAGCAGTACTTC. Translating gives CASMPGHLSYEQYF.

This rearrangement joins TRBV6-1 to TRBJ2-7; 11 positions agree with TRBD1. CDR3 length: 15 amino acids. V lost 6 bases, J lost 4 bases, and 8 bases stayed unmatched. Germline V gene sequence: CDR1 MNHNS, CDR2 SASEGT. CDR3 region: CASRGGGQGVYEQYF. DNA for the CDR3: TGTGCCAGCAGAGGAGGGGGACAGGGGGTATACGAGCAGTACTTC.

The chain couples TRBV5-4 to TRBJ2-7; D is possibly TRBD1 (5 bases). The CDR3 runs 16 residues. The germline gives CDR1 SGHNT, CDR2 YYREEE (reference sequence). V was shortened by 2 bases and J by 7 bases, with 22 bases between the two germline ends. CDR3 nucleotide sequence: TGTGCCAGCAGCTTTAGGGCAGGACATGCACGTGGGGAGCAGTACTTC. It encodes CASSFRAGHARGEQYF.